Detailed here is one TCR beta chain. Profiling relied on immunoSEQ multiplex PCR, and the TCRdb table lists in-frame clones only, not all of them. The repertoire consists of approximately 81,000 clones, with 85% to 90% occurring once and the leading ten covering around a fifth. The sample comes from a study of T cells in localized non-small cell lung cancer. The CDR3 runs 15 residues. Trimming took 4 bases from V and 0 from J; bases not matched to a gene: 6. Germline CDR1 reads SGHRS; CDR2 reads YFSETQ. This sample comprised peripheral blood, obtained before any cancer treatment. The receptor was isolated from a woman between 35 and 70 years old with stage I squamous cell lung carcinoma. This rearrangement joins TRBV5-1 to TRBJ1-1, with 7 bases that match TRBD1. The DNA of the CDR3 is TGCGCCAGCAGCCCCGGGACAGCCATGAACACTGAAGCTTTCTTT. Amino acids: CASSPGTAMNTEAFF.